The 13 T cell receptor beta chains presented below share a single source sample, sequenced in a study of CD8+CD57+ T cells in acquired aplastic anemia. Only patients with CD8+CD57+ cell expansion on flow cytometry were chosen for sequencing. Genomic DNA served as template for TCR beta VDJ and CDR3 profiling. TCRdb ran MiXCR on the reads and lists one entry per CDR3 protein. The sample carries just over 450,000 distinct CDR3 sequences, around 30% recorded once. The sequencing sample was made of sorted CD4+, CD8+, or CD8+CD57+ T cells (not recorded which) from PBMCs. These receptors originate from a human donor with aplastic anemia.

This clonotype was found many times. The chain's CDR3 is CASRGQEMNTEAFF. The CDR3 bases are TGTGCCAGTAGGGGACAGGAGATGAACACTGAAGCTTTCTTT. V is TRBV19 and J is TRBJ1-1; 8 nucleotides line up with TRBD1. V lost 6 bases to trimming and J lost 0 bases; unmatched junction nucleotides: 3. Looked up from germline, CDR1 is LNHDA and CDR2 is SQIVND (reference sequence). The CDR3 runs to 14 residues.

The sample holds many counts of this clonotype. The rearrangement links TRBV29-1 to TRBJ1-1; the match to TRBD1 covers 7 bases. Per germline, CDR1 SQVTM and CDR2 ANQGSEA. This CDR3 region has 13 residues. V dropped 7 bases and J dropped 4; count of bases not matched to a gene: 9. This chain's CDR3 is CSGTGVAFTEAFF. The CDR3 DNA reads as TGCAGCGGCACAGGGGTTGCTTTCACTGAAGCTTTCTTT. Drawing the rest from reference TRBV29-1 and TRBJ1-1, the complete variable domain is SAVISQKPSRDICQRGTSLTIQCQVDSQVTMMFWYRQQPGQSLTLIATANQGSEATYESGFVIDKFPISRPNLTFSTLTVSNMSPEDSSIYLCSGTGVAFTEAFFGQGTRLTVV.

The chain combines TRBV2 with TRBJ2-5; 7 nucleotides align to TRBD2. CDR3 length equals 14 residues. Looked up from germline, CDR1 is SNHLY and CDR2 is FYNNEI. Losses at the gene ends were 4 bases for V and 5 bases for J; bases not matched to a gene: 7. CDR3 region: CASSGAGTMETQYF. CDR3 DNA: TGTGCCAGCAGTGGGGCCGGGACTATGGAGACCCAGTACTTC.

This clonotype was counted a single time. One end of the junction does not line up with germline, which may come from a read error. This chain joins TRBV10-3 and TRBJ1-1, with a weak D call TRBD1 (5 bases). Germline-derived CDR1 and CDR2 are ENHRY and SYGVKD. The CDR3 totals 13 residues. The CDR3 DNA reads as TGTGCCAGCAGTGGGCCCGGGGGCACTGAAGCTTTCTTT. Protein sequence: CASSGPGGTEAFF.

In its sample, this clonotype was seen a few times. The rearrangement uses TRBV20-1 and TRBJ2-3; D possibly corresponds to TRBD1 (6 bases). V was pared by 1 base and J by 4 bases, with 9 bases between. The V gene's germline CDR1 is DFQATT and CDR2 SNEGSKA (reference sequence). CDR3 size: 13 residues. The CDR3 nucleotides are TGCAGTGCTAGAGTTCCAGGGGCAGATACGCAGTATTTT. Its protein product is CSARVPGADTQYF.

V is TRBV2 and J is TRBJ2-5; weak D call: TRBD1 (6 bases). CDR3 size: 11 residues. The germline gives CDR1 SNHLY, CDR2 FYNNEI. Trimming removed 5 bases from V and 7 bases from J, with 8 bases in between. The CDR3 protein is CASSPQGTQYF. The CDR3 nucleotides read TGTGCCAGCAGTCCACAGGGGACCCAGTACTTC. Based on the CDR3 plus reference TRBV2 and TRBJ2-5, the full variable domain is EPEVTQTPSHQVTQMGQEVILRCVPISNHLYFYWYRQILGQKVEFLVSFYNNEISEKSEIFDDQFSVERPDGSNFTLKIRSTKLEDSAMYFCASSPQGTQYFGPGTRLLVL.

The chain combines TRBV27 with TRBJ1-4; perhaps TRBD1 as D (6 bases). CDR1 is MNHEY, CDR2 SMNVEV, per germline (reference sequence). The CDR3 runs to 14 residues. With 6 bases removed from V and 1 base from J, the gap between germline ends came to 9 bases. This chain's CDR3 is CASSQGLTNEKLFF. The CDR3 DNA is TGTGCCAGCAGCCAGGGGTTAACTAATGAAAAACTGTTTTTT.

This clonotype was counted a single time. Possible read error: a much larger clone is one base away. The chain uses TRBV7-9 and TRBJ1-6, with TRBD1 as a possible D gene (5 bases). Trimming took off 3 bases at V and 14 bases at J, with 11 bases between the two ends. This CDR3 is built from 12 residues. Germline V gives CDR1 SEHNR, CDR2 FQNEAQ (reference sequence). The CDR3 sequence: CASSFGGGSLHF. For the CDR3, the DNA is TGTGCCAGCAGCTTCGGGGGAGGGTCCCTCCACTTT.

V is TRBV4-3 and J is TRBJ1-6; D may be TRBD1 (6 bases). The CDR3 covers 16 residues. The V end lost 1 base, the J end lost 9 bases, and 16 bases lay between the germline ends. Germline CDR1 is LGHNA and CDR2 is YSLEER. The CDR3 spells CASSQGKGVKVSPLHF. CDR3 in DNA: TGCGCCAGCAGCCAAGGGAAGGGGGTAAAGGTTTCACCCCTCCACTTT.

This sequence joins TRBV14 and TRBJ1-1, with 8 bases fitting TRBD1. CDR3 length: 17 amino acids. CDR1 SGHDN and CDR2 FVKESK come from the germline V gene. With 4 bases clipped from V and 1 base from J, the junction kept 11 bases outside the gene matches. The CDR3 protein is CASSPGGREGWNTEAFF. DNA for the CDR3: TGTGCCAGCAGCCCAGGGGGCAGGGAGGGCTGGAACACTGAAGCTTTCTTT.

This clonotype was counted at least ten times. The chain joins TRBV7-3 to TRBJ2-3; D is unresolved. V was shortened by 5 bases and J by 0 bases, with 6 bases between the two germline ends. The CDR3 has 13 residues. Per germline, CDR1 SGHTA and CDR2 FQGTGA. The CDR3 loop is CASSGVSTDTQYF. CDR3 coding DNA: TGTGCCAGCAGCGGGGTGAGCACAGATACGCAGTATTTT.

This clonotype was observed at least ten times. The chain carries TRBV9 and TRBJ1-6, with D unresolved. Deletions cut 3 bases from V and 6 bases from J, with 13 bases between. Germline CDR1 reads SGDLS; CDR2 reads YYNGEE. The CDR3 runs 15 residues. CDR3 bases: TGTGCCAGCAGCGCCCTGACTGACATTAATTCACCCCTCCACTTT. Translation gives CASSALTDINSPLHF.

Only a few counts were recorded for this clonotype. This chain connects TRBV27 to TRBJ1-6, with D tentatively TRBD1 (6 bases). Germline V CDR1 and CDR2: MNHEY, SMNVEV (reference sequence). The CDR3 runs to 14 residues. Deletions cut 4 bases from V and 9 bases from J, with 13 bases between. CDR3 residues: CASSSAGGPSPLHF. The DNA of the CDR3 is TGTGCCAGCAGTTCTGCCGGGGGCCCTTCACCCCTCCACTTT.